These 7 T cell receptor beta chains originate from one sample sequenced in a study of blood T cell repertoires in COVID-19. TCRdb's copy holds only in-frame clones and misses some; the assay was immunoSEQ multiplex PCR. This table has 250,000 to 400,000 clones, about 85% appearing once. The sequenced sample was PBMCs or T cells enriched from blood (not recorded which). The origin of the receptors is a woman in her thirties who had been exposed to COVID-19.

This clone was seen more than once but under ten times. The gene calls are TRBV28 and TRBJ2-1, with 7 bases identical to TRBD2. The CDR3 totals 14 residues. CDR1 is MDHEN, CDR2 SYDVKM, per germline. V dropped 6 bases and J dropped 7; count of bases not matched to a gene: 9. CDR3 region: CASSPRQAGNEQFF. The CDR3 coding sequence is TGTGCCAGCAGCCCCCGCCAAGCGGGGAATGAGCAGTTCTTC.

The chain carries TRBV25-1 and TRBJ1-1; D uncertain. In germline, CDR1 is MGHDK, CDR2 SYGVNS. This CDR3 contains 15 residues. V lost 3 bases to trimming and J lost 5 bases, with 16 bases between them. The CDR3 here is CASSDLTLGGTEAFF. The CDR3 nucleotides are TGTGCCAGCAGTGATTTGACTCTGGGAGGGACTGAAGCTTTCTTT.

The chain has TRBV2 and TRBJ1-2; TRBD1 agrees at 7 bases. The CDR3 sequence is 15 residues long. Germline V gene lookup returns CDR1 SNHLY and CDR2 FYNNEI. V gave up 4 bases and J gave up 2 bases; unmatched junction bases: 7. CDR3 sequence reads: CASSVSRGANYGYTF. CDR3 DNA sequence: TGTGCCAGCAGTGTGAGCAGGGGGGCCAACTATGGCTACACCTTC. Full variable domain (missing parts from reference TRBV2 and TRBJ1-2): EPEVTQTPSHQVTQMGQEVILRCVPISNHLYFYWYRQILGQKVEFLVSFYNNEISEKSEIFDDQFSVERPDGSNFTLKIRSTKLEDSAMYFCASSVSRGANYGYTFGSGTRLTVV.

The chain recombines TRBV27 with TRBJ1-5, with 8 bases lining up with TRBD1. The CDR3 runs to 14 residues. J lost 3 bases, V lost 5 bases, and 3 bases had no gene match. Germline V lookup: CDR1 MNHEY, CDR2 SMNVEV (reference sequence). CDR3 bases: TGTGCCAGCAGTACAGGGGGACCCAATCAGCCCCAGCATTTT. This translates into CASSTGGPNQPQHF.

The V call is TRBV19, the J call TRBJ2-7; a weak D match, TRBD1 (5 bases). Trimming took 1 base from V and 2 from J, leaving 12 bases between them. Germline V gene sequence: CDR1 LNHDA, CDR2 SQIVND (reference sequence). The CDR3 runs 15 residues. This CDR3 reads CASSIVSAGTYEQYF. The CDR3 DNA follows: TGTGCCAGTAGTATAGTTTCGGCAGGGACCTACGAGCAGTACTTC.

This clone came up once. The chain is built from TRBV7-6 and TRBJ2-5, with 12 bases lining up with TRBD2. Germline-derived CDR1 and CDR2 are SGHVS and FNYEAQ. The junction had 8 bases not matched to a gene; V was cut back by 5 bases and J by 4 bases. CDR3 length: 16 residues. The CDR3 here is CASSLTSGGSGETQYF. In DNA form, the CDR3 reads TGTGCCAGCAGCCTGACTAGCGGGGGCTCCGGAGAGACCCAGTACTTC.

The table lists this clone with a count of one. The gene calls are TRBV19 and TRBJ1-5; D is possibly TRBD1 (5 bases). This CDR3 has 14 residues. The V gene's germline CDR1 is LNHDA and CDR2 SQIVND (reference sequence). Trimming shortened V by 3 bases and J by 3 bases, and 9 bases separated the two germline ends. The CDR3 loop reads CASSITGFNQPQHF. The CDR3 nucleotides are TGTGCCAGTAGTATTACAGGTTTCAATCAGCCCCAGCATTTT.